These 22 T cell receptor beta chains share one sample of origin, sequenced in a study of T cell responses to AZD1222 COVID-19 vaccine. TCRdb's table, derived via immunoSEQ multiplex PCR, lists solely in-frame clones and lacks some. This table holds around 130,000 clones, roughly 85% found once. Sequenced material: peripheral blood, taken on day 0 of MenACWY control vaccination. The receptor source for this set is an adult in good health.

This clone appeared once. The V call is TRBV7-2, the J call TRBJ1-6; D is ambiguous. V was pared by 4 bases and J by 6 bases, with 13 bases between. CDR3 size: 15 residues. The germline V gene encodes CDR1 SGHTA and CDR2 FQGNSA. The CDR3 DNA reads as TGTGCCAGCAGCTCCGCCGGACCGATTAATTCACCCCTCCACTTT. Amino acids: CASSSAGPINSPLHF.

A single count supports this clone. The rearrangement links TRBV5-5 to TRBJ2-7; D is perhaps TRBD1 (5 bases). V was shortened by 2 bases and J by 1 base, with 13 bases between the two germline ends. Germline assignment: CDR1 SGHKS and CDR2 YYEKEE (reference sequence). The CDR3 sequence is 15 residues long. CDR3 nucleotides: TGTGCCAGCAGCTTCTCCCCGACAGTATCCTACGAGCAGTACTTC. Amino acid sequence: CASSFSPTVSYEQYF.

CDR3 region: CASSGTSAYEQYF. CDR3 DNA sequence: TGTGCCAGCAGCGGGACTAGCGCCTACGAGCAGTACTTC. The rearrangement joins TRBV27 to TRBJ2-7; TRBD2 matches 10 bases. This CDR3 has 13 amino acids. The V gene end was trimmed by 6 bases and the J gene end by 2 bases; junction bases not matched to a gene: 1. Germline loops: CDR1 MNHEY, CDR2 SMNVEV (reference sequence).

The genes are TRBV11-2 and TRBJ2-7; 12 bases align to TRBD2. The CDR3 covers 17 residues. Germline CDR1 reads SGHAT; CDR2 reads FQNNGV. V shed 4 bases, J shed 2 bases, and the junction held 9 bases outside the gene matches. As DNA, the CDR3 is TGTGCCAGCAGCTCCCCAGACTGGACTAGCGGGACCTACGAGCAGTACTTC. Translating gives CASSSPDWTSGTYEQYF. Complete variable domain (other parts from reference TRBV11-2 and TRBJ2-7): EAGVAQSPRYKIIEKRQSVAFWCNPISGHATLYWYQQILGQGPKLLIQFQNNGVVDDSQLPKDRFSAERLKGVDSTLKIQPAKLEDSAVYLCASSSPDWTSGTYEQYFGPGTRLTVT.

CDR3 bases: TGTGCCAGCAGTGAACGGTCCGGACTAGCGGGAGTCGGCAATGAGCAGTTCTTC. Translation: CASSERSGLAGVGNEQFF. V is TRBV6-1 and J is TRBJ2-1; 13 positions agree with TRBD2. The V segment lost 2 bases and the J segment 6 bases; nucleotides outside the gene matches: 10. The CDR3 has 18 amino acids. CDR1 is MNHNS and CDR2 is SASEGT in the germline V gene.

CDR3 sequence: CASSLATGGLKETQYF. CDR3 coding DNA: TGCGCCAGCAGCTTGGCCACAGGGGGATTAAAAGAGACCCAGTACTTC. The chain recombines TRBV5-1 with TRBJ2-5, with 8 bases fitting TRBD1. This CDR3 spans 16 amino acids. J was trimmed by 3 bases and V by 0 bases; bases with no gene match: 7. Germline V CDR1 and CDR2: SGHRS, YFSETQ. The variable domain in full, with the rest retrieved from reference TRBV5-1 and TRBJ2-5, is KAGVTQTPRYLIKTRGQQVTLSCSPISGHRSVSWYQQTPGQGLQFLFEYFSETQRNKGNFPGRFSGRQFSNSRSEMNVSTLELGDSALYLCASSLATGGLKETQYFGPGTRLLVL.

The CDR3 nucleotides read TGTGCCAGCAGTCGGGGACAAAACCCCATCTACGAGCAGTACTTC. Residues: CASSRGQNPIYEQYF. The chain recombines TRBV2 with TRBJ2-7; perhaps TRBD1 as D (6 bases). V lost 5 bases and J 3 bases, leaving 17 bases between the germline ends. Germline V lookup: CDR1 SNHLY, CDR2 FYNNEI. CDR3 length equals 15 residues.

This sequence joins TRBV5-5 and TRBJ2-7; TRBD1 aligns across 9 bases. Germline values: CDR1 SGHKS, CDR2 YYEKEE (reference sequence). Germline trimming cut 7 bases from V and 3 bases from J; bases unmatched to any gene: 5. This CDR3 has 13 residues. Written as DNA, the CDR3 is TGTGCCAGCGGGACGGGACAGGGCTACGAGCAGTACTTC. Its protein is CASGTGQGYEQYF.

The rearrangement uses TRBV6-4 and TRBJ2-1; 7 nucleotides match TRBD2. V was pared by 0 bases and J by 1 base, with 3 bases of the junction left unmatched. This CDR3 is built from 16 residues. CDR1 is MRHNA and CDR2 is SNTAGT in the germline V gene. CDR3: CASSDSASGSYNEQFF. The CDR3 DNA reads TGTGCCAGCAGTGACTCGGCTAGCGGTTCCTACAATGAGCAGTTCTTC.

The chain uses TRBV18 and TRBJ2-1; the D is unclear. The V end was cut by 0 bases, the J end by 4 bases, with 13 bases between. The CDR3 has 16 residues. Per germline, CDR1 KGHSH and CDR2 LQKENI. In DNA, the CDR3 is TGTGCCAGCTCACCACCATCTCACAATTTATACAATGAGCAGTTCTTC. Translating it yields CASSPPSHNLYNEQFF. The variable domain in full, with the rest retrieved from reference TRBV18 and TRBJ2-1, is NAGVMQNPRHLVRRRGQEARLRCSPMKGHSHVYWYRQLPEEGLKFMVYLQKENIIDESGMPKERFSAEFPKEGPSILRIQQVVRGDSAAYFCASSPPSHNLYNEQFFGPGTRLTVL.

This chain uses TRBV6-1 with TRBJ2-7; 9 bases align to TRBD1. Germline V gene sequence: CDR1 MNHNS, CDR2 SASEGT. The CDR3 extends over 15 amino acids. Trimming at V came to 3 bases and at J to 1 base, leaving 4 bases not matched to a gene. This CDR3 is CASSDPGTGSYEQYF. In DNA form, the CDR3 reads TGTGCCAGCAGTGACCCCGGGACAGGGTCCTACGAGCAGTACTTC.

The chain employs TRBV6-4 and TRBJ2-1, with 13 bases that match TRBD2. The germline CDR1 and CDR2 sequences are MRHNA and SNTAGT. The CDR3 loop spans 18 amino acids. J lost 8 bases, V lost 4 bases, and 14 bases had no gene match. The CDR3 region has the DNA TGTGCCAGCAGTGTCTCTCCGACACTAGCGGGAGGGTCCGATGAGCAGTTCTTC. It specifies CASSVSPTLAGGSDEQFF.

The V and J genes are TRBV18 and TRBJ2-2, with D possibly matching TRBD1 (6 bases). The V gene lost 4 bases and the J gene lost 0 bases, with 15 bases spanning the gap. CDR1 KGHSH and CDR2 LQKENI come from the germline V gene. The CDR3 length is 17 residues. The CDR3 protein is CASSLYPGTPNTGELFF. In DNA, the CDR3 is TGTGCCAGCTCACTATATCCCGGGACACCGAACACCGGGGAGCTGTTTTTT.

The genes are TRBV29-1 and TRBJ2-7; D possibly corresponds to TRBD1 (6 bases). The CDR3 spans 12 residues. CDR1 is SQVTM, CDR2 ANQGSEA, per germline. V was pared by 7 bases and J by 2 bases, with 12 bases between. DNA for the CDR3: TGCAGCGCACAGGGTAGCCCCTACGAGCAGTACTTC. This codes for CSAQGSPYEQYF.

The CDR3 region has the DNA TGTGCCAGCAGCGGCCGGACGGTCGGAAACACCATATATTTT. Its protein product is CASSGRTVGNTIYF. The chain employs TRBV11-1 and TRBJ1-3; D is unclear. The CDR3 length is 14 residues. Trimming cost V 5 bases and J 4 bases, with 12 bases left between them. The V gene's germline CDR1 is SGHAT and CDR2 FQDESV (reference sequence). Full variable domain (missing parts from reference TRBV11-1 and TRBJ1-3): EAEVAQSPRYKITEKSQAVAFWCDPISGHATLYWYRQILGQGPELLVQFQDESVVDDSQLPKDRFSAERLKGVDSTLKIQPAELGDSAMYLCASSGRTVGNTIYFGEGSWLTVV.

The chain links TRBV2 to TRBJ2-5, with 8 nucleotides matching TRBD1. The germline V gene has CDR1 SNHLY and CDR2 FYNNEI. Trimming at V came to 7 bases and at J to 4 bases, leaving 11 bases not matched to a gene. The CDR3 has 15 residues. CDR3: CASTDRGRGPETQYF. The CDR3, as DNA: TGTGCCAGCACCGACAGGGGAAGAGGGCCAGAGACCCAGTACTTC.

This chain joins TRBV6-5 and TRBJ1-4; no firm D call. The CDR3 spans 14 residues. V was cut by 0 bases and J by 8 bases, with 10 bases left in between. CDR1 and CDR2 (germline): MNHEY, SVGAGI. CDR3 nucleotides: TGTGCCAGCAGTTACTCGCTGGTAAAAGAAAAACTGTTTTTT. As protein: CASSYSLVKEKLFF.

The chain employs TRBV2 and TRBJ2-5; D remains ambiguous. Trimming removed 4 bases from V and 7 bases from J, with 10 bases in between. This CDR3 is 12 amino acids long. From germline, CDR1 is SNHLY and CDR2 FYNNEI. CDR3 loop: CASSVLRGTQYF. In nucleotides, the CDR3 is TGTGCCAGCAGTGTTCTGCGCGGGACCCAGTACTTC. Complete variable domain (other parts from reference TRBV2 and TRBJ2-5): EPEVTQTPSHQVTQMGQEVILRCVPISNHLYFYWYRQILGQKVEFLVSFYNNEISEKSEIFDDQFSVERPDGSNFTLKIRSTKLEDSAMYFCASSVLRGTQYFGPGTRLLVL.

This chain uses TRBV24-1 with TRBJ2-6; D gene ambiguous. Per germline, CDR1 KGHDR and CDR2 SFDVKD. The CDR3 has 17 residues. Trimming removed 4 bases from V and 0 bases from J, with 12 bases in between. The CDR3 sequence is CATSDHKPYSGANVLTF. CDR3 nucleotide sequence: TGTGCCACCAGTGACCATAAACCCTACTCTGGGGCCAACGTCCTGACTTTC.

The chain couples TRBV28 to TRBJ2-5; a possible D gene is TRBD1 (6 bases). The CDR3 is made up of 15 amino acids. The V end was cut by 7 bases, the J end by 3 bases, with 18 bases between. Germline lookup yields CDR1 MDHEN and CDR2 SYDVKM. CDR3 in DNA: TGTGCCAGCACCCCCCGAGACAGGCTAAAAGAGACCCAGTACTTC. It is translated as CASTPRDRLKETQYF.

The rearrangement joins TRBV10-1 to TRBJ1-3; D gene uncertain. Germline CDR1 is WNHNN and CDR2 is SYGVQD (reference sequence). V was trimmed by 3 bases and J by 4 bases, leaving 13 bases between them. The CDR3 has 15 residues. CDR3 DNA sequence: TGCGCCAGCAGTGACAGGTTTGGGAACGGAAACACCATATATTTT. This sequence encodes CASSDRFGNGNTIYF.

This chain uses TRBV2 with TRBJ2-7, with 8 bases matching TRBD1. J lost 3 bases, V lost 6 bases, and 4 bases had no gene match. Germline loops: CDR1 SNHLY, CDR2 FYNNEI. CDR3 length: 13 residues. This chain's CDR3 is CASSQQGDYEQYF. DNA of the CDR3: TGTGCCAGCAGCCAACAGGGGGACTACGAGCAGTACTTC.